The 23 T cell receptor beta chains listed next were all sequenced from one sample in a study of blood T cell repertoires in COVID-19. The repertoire was sequenced with immunoSEQ multiplex PCR; TCRdb's copy has only in-frame clones and lacks some. The sample gives approximately 53,000 clones, about 81% of which show up once; roughly a fifth is in the top ten. The sequenced sample was peripheral blood. Receptors originate from an older woman with acute or convalescent COVID-19.

The chain has TRBV7-7 and TRBJ2-7; D is unresolved. The CDR3 runs 13 residues. Looked up from germline, CDR1 is SSHAT and CDR2 is FNYEAQ (reference sequence). Between the trimmed V and J ends, which lost 3 bases and 8 bases, there was a span of 14 bases. This CDR3 is CASSLETSSQQYF. The DNA for the CDR3 is TGTGCCAGCAGCTTGGAAACGTCTAGTCAGCAGTACTTC.

This chain uses TRBV7-8 with TRBJ2-4; D unclear. The V and J ends lost 3 bases and 7 bases respectively, with 10 bases between them. CDR1 SGHVS and CDR2 FQNEAQ come from the germline V gene. The CDR3 length is 13 residues. CDR3 sequence reads: CASSFEDPNIQYF. Here the CDR3 DNA reads TGTGCCAGCAGCTTTGAGGATCCCAACATTCAGTACTTC.

The chain recombines TRBV18 with TRBJ1-6; 7 nucleotides line up with TRBD1. The germline V gene has CDR1 KGHSH and CDR2 LQKENI. This CDR3 contains 15 residues. V was clipped by 3 bases and J by 9 bases; unmatched bases: 8. The CDR3 protein is CASSPGTVKGSPLHF. The CDR3 DNA reads as TGTGCCAGCTCACCTGGGACAGTGAAGGGTTCACCCCTCCACTTT. Together with reference TRBV18 and TRBJ1-6, the CDR3 gives the full variable domain: NAGVMQNPRHLVRRRGQEARLRCSPMKGHSHVYWYRQLPEEGLKFMVYLQKENIIDESGMPKERFSAEFPKEGPSILRIQQVVRGDSAAYFCASSPGTVKGSPLHFGNGTRLTVT.

The sample holds one count of this clone. The V gene is TRBV25-1, the J gene TRBJ1-3; 9 bases fit TRBD1. J lost 6 bases, V lost 7 bases, and 4 bases had no gene match. The V gene's germline CDR1 is MGHDK and CDR2 SYGVNS. This CDR3 spans 13 amino acids. CDR3 protein: CASKRQGENTIYF. Written as DNA, the CDR3 is TGTGCCAGCAAAAGACAGGGGGAAAACACCATATATTTT.

The rearrangement links TRBV2 to TRBJ2-5; 14 nucleotides line up with TRBD2. Germline V gene lookup returns CDR1 SNHLY and CDR2 FYNNEI. The CDR3 consists of 18 residues. The trim removed 1 base at V and 4 bases at J, leaving 8 bases unmatched. The CDR3 reads CASSEGLAGGRGSETQYF. CDR3 DNA: TGTGCCAGCAGTGAAGGACTAGCGGGGGGGCGAGGGTCAGAGACCCAGTACTTC.

V is TRBV18 and J is TRBJ1-6; D ambiguous. This CDR3 comprises 13 residues. V was cut by 3 bases and J by 8 bases, with 8 bases left in between. Germline assignment: CDR1 KGHSH and CDR2 LQKENI. Here the CDR3 reads CASSPRDDSPLHF. CDR3 in DNA: TGTGCCAGCTCACCTCGCGATGATTCACCCCTCCACTTT.

CDR3 bases: TGTGCCATCAGACAGGGTATGAACACTGAAGCTTTCTTT. Amino acids: CAIRQGMNTEAFF. The chain uses TRBV10-3 and TRBJ1-1, with D perhaps TRBD1 (6 bases). Trimming stripped 6 bases from V and 0 bases from J, with 8 bases between. There are 13 residues in the CDR3. Germline V gene sequence: CDR1 ENHRY, CDR2 SYGVKD.

This clone has just one count. This chain joins TRBV30 and TRBJ2-3; no clear D gene. The CDR3 covers 11 residues. The germline CDR1 and CDR2 sequences are GTSNPN and SVGIG (reference sequence). V lost 3 bases to trimming and J lost 3 bases, with 4 bases between them. The DNA for the CDR3 is TGTGCCTGGAGCCAAACAGATACGCAGTATTTT. It translates to CAWSQTDTQYF.

In its sample, this clone was seen a few times. The chain combines TRBV5-8 with TRBJ2-5; D ambiguous. Germline assignment: CDR1 SGHTS and CDR2 YDEGEE. The length of the CDR3 is 13 residues. V was trimmed by 4 bases and J by 4 bases, leaving 11 bases between them. The CDR3 DNA reads TGTGCCAGCAGCCACATCTGGAGAGAGACCCAGTACTTC. It codes for CASSHIWRETQYF. The full variable domain, in which reference TRBV5-8 and TRBJ2-5 provide the parts outside the CDR3, is EAGVTQSPTHLIKTRGQQATLRCSPISGHTSVYWYQQALGLGLQFLLWYDEGEERNRGNFPPRFSGRQFPNYSSELNVNALELEDSALYLCASSHIWRETQYFGPGTRLLVL.

In this sample, this clone turned up a few times. In nucleotides, the CDR3 is TGTGCCAGCAGCTTAGAGGGACAGAGAACCGCTTATGGCTACACCTTC. This gives the protein CASSLEGQRTAYGYTF. The chain is built from TRBV11-2 and TRBJ1-2; 7 bases align to TRBD1. This CDR3 spans 16 amino acids. After removal of 0 bases from V and 5 bases from J, the junction contained 9 bases not matched to a gene. Germline values: CDR1 SGHAT, CDR2 FQNNGV.

The chain couples TRBV30 to TRBJ1-6; a possible D gene is TRBD1 (6 bases). Trimming left V 3 bases short and J 7 bases short, with 16 bases between. The germline V gene has CDR1 GTSNPN and CDR2 SVGIG (reference sequence). This CDR3 contains 15 residues. The chain's CDR3 is CAWRVFGGGNSPLHF. Here the CDR3 DNA reads TGTGCCTGGAGGGTTTTTGGGGGGGGCAATTCACCCCTCCACTTT.

The chain carries TRBV23-1 and TRBJ2-4; 9 bases align to TRBD1. TRBV23-1 is an ORF; its function is uncertain. The CDR3 spans 15 residues. The J segment lost 8 bases and the V segment lost 4 bases, leaving 9 bases of the junction unmatched. The CDR3, as DNA: TGCGCCAGCAGTCCGCCGGGACAGGGTACGGACATTCAGTACTTC. Protein: CASSPPGQGTDIQYF.

The chain employs TRBV27 and TRBJ1-2; 9 bases match TRBD1. This CDR3 is 14 amino acids long. Germline V lookup: CDR1 MNHEY, CDR2 SMNVEV (reference sequence). V was pared by 6 bases and J by 2 bases, with 4 bases of the junction left unmatched. This chain's CDR3 is CASSRQGGNYGYTF. CDR3 nucleotides: TGTGCCAGCAGCCGACAGGGGGGAAACTATGGCTACACCTTC.

This clone has a single count. The rearrangement uses TRBV10-3 and TRBJ2-3, with a possible D match to TRBD2 (5 bases). The CDR3 contains 14 residues. V was clipped by 6 bases and J by 2 bases, with 12 bases between them. Per germline, CDR1 ENHRY and CDR2 SYGVKD. CDR3 loop: CAIRGRPTTDTQYF. DNA for the CDR3: TGTGCCATCAGGGGGAGACCTACCACAGATACGCAGTATTTT.

The V and J genes are TRBV13 and TRBJ2-1, with 7 bases aligning to TRBD2. V lost 3 bases to trimming and J lost 8 bases; unmatched junction nucleotides: 10. The CDR3 is made up of 15 amino acids. Looked up from germline, CDR1 is PRHDT and CDR2 is FYEKMQ (reference sequence). The CDR3 nucleotides read TGTGCCAGCAGCTTTGGCCAGCGGGGCGAGGATGAGCAGTTCTTC. Translation: CASSFGQRGEDEQFF.

V and J are TRBV6-5 and TRBJ1-6, with D possibly TRBD1 on 5 matching bases. The CDR3 length is 14 residues. Trimming stripped 6 bases from V and 8 bases from J, with 14 bases between. Germline V gives CDR1 MNHEY, CDR2 SVGAGI. The CDR3 here is CASSHKIQDSPLHF. The DNA of the CDR3 is TGTGCCAGCAGCCACAAGATACAGGATTCACCCCTCCACTTT.

There are a few counts of this clone. J is TRBJ2-1 and V is TRBV27; D may be TRBD1 (6 bases). Trimming left V 6 bases short and J 3 bases short, with 15 bases between. The CDR3 spans 15 residues. Germline V gene sequence: CDR1 MNHEY, CDR2 SMNVEV (reference sequence). CDR3: CASRNAATGYNEQFF. The CDR3 nucleotides are TGTGCCAGCAGAAACGCCGCGACAGGCTACAATGAGCAGTTCTTC.

As to this clone: Germline and junction disagree at one end, which may indicate a read error. V is TRBV2 and J is TRBJ1-3; D remains unclear. From germline, CDR1 is SNHLY and CDR2 FYNNEI. This CDR3 is 14 amino acids long. This chain's CDR3 is CASREGTSGNTIYF. The CDR3 region has the DNA TGTGCCAGCAGGGAAGGCACTTCTGGAAACACCATATATTTT.

The V and J genes are TRBV7-9 and TRBJ2-7, with 10 bases lining up with TRBD1. Trimming removed 4 bases from V and 9 bases from J; junction bases left unmatched: 6. This CDR3 contains 13 residues. Germline V gene lookup returns CDR1 SEHNR and CDR2 FQNEAQ (reference sequence). CDR3 region: CASSSTGTGVQYF. As DNA, the CDR3 is TGTGCCAGCAGCTCAACCGGGACAGGGGTGCAGTACTTC.

This clone was seen ten or more times. CDR3 bases: TGTGCCAGCAGCTTAGTCTCGGCCCCTGGGGACTTGAACACTGAAGCTTTCTTT. This encodes CASSLVSAPGDLNTEAFF. The V gene is TRBV5-6, the J gene TRBJ1-1; D is possibly TRBD1 (5 bases). Germline lookup yields CDR1 SGHDT and CDR2 YYEEEE. The CDR3 is made up of 18 amino acids. The germline V and J ends were trimmed by 2 bases and 0 bases, with 20 bases remaining between them.

This rearrangement joins TRBV7-3 to TRBJ2-7; D is ambiguous. Germline V gene data show CDR1 as SGHTA and CDR2 as FQGTGA. The CDR3 consists of 14 residues. V was shortened by 5 bases and J by 5 bases, with 16 bases between the two germline ends. CDR3 in amino acids: CASSPRLGEDEQYF. CDR3 coding DNA: TGTGCCAGCAGCCCCCGCCTTGGCGAGGACGAGCAGTACTTC.

V and J are TRBV7-9 and TRBJ1-1, with 9 bases lining up with TRBD1. The CDR3 has 17 amino acids. The V gene's germline CDR1 is SEHNR and CDR2 FQNEAQ (reference sequence). The ends lost 1 base at V and 1 base at J; junction bases unmatched: 7. As DNA, the CDR3 is TGTGCCAGCAGCTTAGGAGCCGGGACAGGGACGAACACTGAAGCTTTCTTT. It encodes CASSLGAGTGTNTEAFF. Full variable domain (outside the CDR3, taken from reference TRBV7-9 and TRBJ1-1): DTGVSQNPRHKITKRGQNVTFRCDPISEHNRLYWYRQTLGQGPEFLTYFQNEAQLEKSRLLSDRFSAERPKGSFSTLEIQRTEQGDSAMYLCASSLGAGTGTNTEAFFGQGTRLTVV.

This clone was observed a few times. The rearrangement joins TRBV7-2 to TRBJ1-2; the match to TRBD1 covers 7 bases. V shed 1 base and J 4 bases; nucleotides not matched to a gene: 3. Per the germline V gene, CDR1 is SGHTA and CDR2 is FQGNSA. This CDR3 has 14 amino acids. This CDR3 is CASSLGDRVYGYTF. CDR3 nucleotide sequence: TGTGCCAGCAGCTTAGGGGACAGAGTCTATGGCTACACCTTC.